Sequencing of this T cell receptor beta chain was carried out in a study of cytomegalovirus exposure and HLA in healthy donors. Primers included in the PCR were 60 Vbeta and 13 Jbeta primers. The assay was immunoSEQ multiplex PCR, and TCRdb's table has in-frame clones only and misses some. The sample has approximately 160,000 clones, around 80% seen once. Per germline, CDR1 SGHRS and CDR2 YFSETQ. J was trimmed by 6 bases and V by 1 base; bases with no gene match: 1. The CDR3 has 14 residues. This chain joins TRBV5-1 and TRBJ2-1; 10 bases match TRBD2. Sequencing was done on a sample of PBMCs. The clonotype originates from a woman in her forties or fifties in good health and CMV-seropositive. Here the CDR3 reads CASSLTSGINEQFF. CDR3 DNA sequence: TGCGCCAGCAGCTTGACTAGCGGGATCAATGAGCAGTTCTTC.